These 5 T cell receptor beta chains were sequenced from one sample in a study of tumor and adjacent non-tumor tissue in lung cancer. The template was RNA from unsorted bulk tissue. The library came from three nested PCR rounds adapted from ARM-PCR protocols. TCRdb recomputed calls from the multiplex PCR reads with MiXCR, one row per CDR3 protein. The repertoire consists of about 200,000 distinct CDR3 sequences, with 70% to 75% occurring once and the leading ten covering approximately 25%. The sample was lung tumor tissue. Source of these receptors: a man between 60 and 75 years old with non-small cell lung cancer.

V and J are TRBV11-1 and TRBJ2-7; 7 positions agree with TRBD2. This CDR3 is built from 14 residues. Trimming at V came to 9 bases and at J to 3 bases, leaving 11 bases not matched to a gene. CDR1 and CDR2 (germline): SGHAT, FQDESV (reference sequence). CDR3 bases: TGTGCCAGTAGCATCGGGCGGGAGAACTACGAGCAGTACTTC. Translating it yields CASSIGRENYEQYF.

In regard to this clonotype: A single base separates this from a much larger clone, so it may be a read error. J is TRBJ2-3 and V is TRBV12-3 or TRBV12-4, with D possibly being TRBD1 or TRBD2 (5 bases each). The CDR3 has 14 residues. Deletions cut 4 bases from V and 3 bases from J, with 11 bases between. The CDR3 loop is CASSYQGATDTQYF. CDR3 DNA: TGTGCCAGCAGTTACCAGGGAGCAACAGATACGCAGTATTTT.

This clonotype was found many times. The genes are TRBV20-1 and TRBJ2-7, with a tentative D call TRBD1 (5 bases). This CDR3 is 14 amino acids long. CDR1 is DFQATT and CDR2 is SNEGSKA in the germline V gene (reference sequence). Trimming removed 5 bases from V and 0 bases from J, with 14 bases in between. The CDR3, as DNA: TGCAGTGCTGAGCAGGGAAGAGCCTCCTACGAGCAGTACTTC. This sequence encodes CSAEQGRASYEQYF.

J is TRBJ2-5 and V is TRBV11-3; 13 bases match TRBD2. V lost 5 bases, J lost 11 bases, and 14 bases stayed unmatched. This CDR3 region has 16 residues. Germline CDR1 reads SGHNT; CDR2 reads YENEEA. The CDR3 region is CASSILAGGYGERQYF. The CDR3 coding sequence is TGTGCCAGCAGCATACTAGCGGGGGGGTATGGAGAGAGGCAGTACTTC.

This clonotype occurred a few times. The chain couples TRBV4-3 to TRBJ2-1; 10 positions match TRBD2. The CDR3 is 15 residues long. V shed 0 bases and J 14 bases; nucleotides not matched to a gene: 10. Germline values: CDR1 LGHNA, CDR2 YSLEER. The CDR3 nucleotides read TGCGCCAGCAGCCAAGAAAAAGCGGGAAGCGGGGGGGAGTTCTTC. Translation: CASSQEKAGSGGEFF.